The 24 T cell receptor beta chains below come from one sample, sequenced in a study of T cells in Graves' hyperthyroidism and ophthalmopathy. TCR beta CDR3 regions were amplified from RNA transcripts. HTBI primers were used for first-round RT-PCR of the TCR CDR3. TCRdb re-analysed the multiplex PCR reads in MiXCR, keeping a single row per CDR3 protein. The sample includes hundreds of thousands of distinct CDR3 sequences, approximately 15% of them seen just once. Sequenced material: blood. The receptors were sampled from a man aged 18 to 35 with Graves' ophthalmopathy.

V gene TRBV19 combines with J gene TRBJ1-5; the D gene is possibly TRBD1 (5 bases). The V and J ends lost 3 bases and 11 bases respectively, with 23 bases between them. In germline, CDR1 is LNHDA, CDR2 SQIVND (reference sequence). The CDR3 runs to 16 residues. For the CDR3, the DNA is TGTGCCAGTAGTATTGACTCGACAGTCCCCAATGAATCCCAGCATTTT. This codes for CASSIDSTVPNESQHF. Based on the CDR3 plus reference TRBV19 and TRBJ1-5, the full variable domain is DGGITQSPKYLFRKEGQNVTLSCEQNLNHDAMYWYRQDPGQGLRLIYYSQIVNDFQKGDIAEGYSVSREKKESFPLTVTSAQKNPTAFYLCASSIDSTVPNESQHFGDGTRLSIL.

This clonotype was recorded a few times. The chain has TRBV6-1 and TRBJ2-1, with D tentatively TRBD2 (5 bases). CDR1 and CDR2 (germline): MNHNS, SASEGT. Trimming cost V 7 bases and J 7 bases, with 17 bases left between them. This CDR3 spans 14 amino acids. The CDR3 sequence: CASTHQPGNNEQFF. DNA of the CDR3: TGTGCCAGCACCCACCAGCCGGGGAATAATGAGCAGTTCTTC.

The genes are TRBV12-3 or TRBV12-4 and TRBJ2-7, with 16 nucleotides matching TRBD2. The CDR3 runs 16 residues. V was clipped by 5 bases and J by 2 bases; unmatched bases: 3. CDR3 coding DNA: TGTGCCAGCAGTCCGGGACTAGCGGGAGGGGCCTACGAGCAGTACTTC. It codes for CASSPGLAGGAYEQYF.

This clonotype was seen at least ten times. This chain links TRBV5-1 with TRBJ2-2; D call uncertain. Trimming cost V 1 base and J 10 bases, with 11 bases left between them. The CDR3 is 13 residues long. The germline V gene encodes CDR1 SGHRS and CDR2 YFSETQ. CDR3 protein: CASSLSLNTELFF. For the CDR3, the DNA is TGCGCCAGCAGCTTGTCCTTGAATACGGAGCTGTTTTTT.

Ten or more counts support this clonotype. V gene TRBV2 combines with J gene TRBJ1-5, with D hard to call. CDR1 and CDR2 from the germline V gene are SNHLY and FYNNEI. The ends were cut back, 6 bases at V and 5 bases at J, with 11 bases in the middle. The CDR3 runs 13 residues. The CDR3 loop is CASSEIPYQPQHF. In nucleotides, the CDR3 is TGTGCCAGCAGCGAGATCCCTTATCAGCCCCAGCATTTT.

This clonotype was observed at least ten times. The chain's CDR3 is CASSPYKAGNEKLFF. DNA for the CDR3: TGTGCCAGCAGTCCGTACAAGGCTGGTAATGAAAAACTGTTTTTT. The chain is built from TRBV27 and TRBJ1-4, with D uncertain. Germline CDR1 and CDR2: MNHEY and SMNVEV (reference sequence). The CDR3 extends over 15 amino acids. Trimming stripped 5 bases from V and 4 bases from J, with 14 bases between.

Many counts were recorded for this clonotype. CDR3 nucleotides: TGTGCCAGCACGAAGATCCGCATGAACACTGAAGCTTTCTTT. Translation: CASTKIRMNTEAFF. The genes are TRBV6-1 and TRBJ1-1; D not certain. V was shortened by 7 bases and J by 0 bases, with 12 bases between the two germline ends. The CDR3 loop spans 14 amino acids. The germline V gene encodes CDR1 MNHNS and CDR2 SASEGT.

Worth noting for this clonotype: At one end the junction does not follow the germline gene, possibly because of a read error. The rearrangement joins TRBV10-3 to TRBJ2-5; 8 bases map to TRBD1. Looked up from germline, CDR1 is ENHRY and CDR2 is SYGVKD. CDR3 length: 16 residues. CDR3 in DNA: TGTACCATCAGTGAGGCTTGGCAGGGGGACAGGGAGACCCAGTACTTC. Its translation: CTISEAWQGDRETQYF.

Points on this clonotype: Just one base apart from a much larger clone, this may be a read error. This chain links TRBV5-1 with TRBJ2-3; TRBD2 matches at 8 bases. There are 14 residues in the CDR3. From germline, CDR1 is SGHRS and CDR2 YFSETQ. V lost 4 bases to trimming and J lost 5 bases; unmatched junction nucleotides: 6. The CDR3 is CASSPGLVEDTQYF. The CDR3 bases are TGCGCCAGCAGCCCGGGACTAGTGGAAGATACGCAGTATTTT.

This clonotype was recorded many times. The rearrangement joins TRBV5-5 to TRBJ2-1; no firm D call. Germline CDR1 is SGHKS and CDR2 is YYEKEE (reference sequence). The CDR3 has 12 amino acids. The V end was cut by 5 bases, the J end by 9 bases, with 12 bases between. The CDR3 protein is CASSWFNFEQFF. In nucleotides, the CDR3 is TGTGCCAGCAGTTGGTTTAACTTTGAGCAGTTCTTC.

The chain employs TRBV5-1 and TRBJ1-4, with a weak D call TRBD1 (5 bases). Germline V lookup: CDR1 SGHRS, CDR2 YFSETQ. This CDR3 has 15 amino acids. Trimming stripped 0 bases from V and 0 bases from J, with 6 bases between. The CDR3 loop is CASSLVGATNEKLFF. The CDR3 DNA reads TGCGCCAGCAGCTTGGTGGGGGCAACTAATGAAAAACTGTTTTTT.

Notes on this clonotype: A much more abundant neighbour one base away suggests this may be a read error. The V gene is TRBV15, the J gene TRBJ2-3; 13 nucleotides align to TRBD2. This CDR3 region has 20 residues. Germline V gives CDR1 LNHNV, CDR2 YYDKDF (reference sequence). Written as DNA, the CDR3 is TGTGCCGCCAGCAGAGGGTGGGGGACTAGCGGGGATTGGAGCACAGATACGCAGTATTTT. Translation: CAASRGWGTSGDWSTDTQYF.

There are many counts of this clonotype. The chain uses TRBV2 and TRBJ2-7; D gene unclear. The V gene's germline CDR1 is SNHLY and CDR2 FYNNEI. The CDR3 length is 12 residues. The ends were cut back, 7 bases at V and 6 bases at J, with 13 bases in the middle. CDR3 nucleotide sequence: TGTGCCAGCACAGGATTCATTCGCGAGCAGTACTTC. This encodes CASTGFIREQYF.

The rearrangement links TRBV24-1 to TRBJ1-2; TRBD1 aligns across 7 bases. Germline lookup yields CDR1 KGHDR and CDR2 SFDVKD. This CDR3 contains 15 residues. With 3 bases clipped from V and 3 bases from J, the junction kept 6 bases outside the gene matches. DNA for the CDR3: TGTGCCACCAGTGATCGACAGGGAGGCTACTATGGCTACACCTTC. It yields the protein CATSDRQGGYYGYTF.

Ten or more counts support this clonotype. The V call is TRBV12-3 or TRBV12-4, the J call TRBJ1-4; D may be TRBD1 (5 bases). The V end was cut by 0 bases, the J end by 8 bases, with 7 bases between. The CDR3 runs to 13 residues. The CDR3 coding sequence is TGTGCCAGCAGTTTAGCAGGGGTCGAAAAACTGTTTTTT. Its protein product is CASSLAGVEKLFF.

In its sample, this clonotype was seen many times. The chain employs TRBV7-3 and TRBJ2-1; 10 nucleotides match TRBD2. The J segment lost 5 bases and the V segment lost 6 bases, leaving 10 bases of the junction unmatched. Germline CDR1 reads SGHTA; CDR2 reads FQGTGA. The CDR3 contains 16 residues. The chain's CDR3 is CASSSSVLAGNNEQFF. CDR3 sequence (DNA): TGTGCCAGCAGTTCGAGTGTACTAGCGGGAAACAATGAGCAGTTCTTC.

Many counts were recorded for this clonotype. The rearrangement uses TRBV30 and TRBJ2-1; D uncertain. This CDR3 comprises 12 residues. Trimming took off 2 bases at V and 5 bases at J, with 7 bases between the two ends. In germline, CDR1 is GTSNPN, CDR2 SVGIG (reference sequence). CDR3 coding DNA: TGTGCCTGGAGTCCCCGCAACAATGAGCAGTTCTTC. Its translation: CAWSPRNNEQFF.

The sample holds many counts of this clonotype. The chain carries TRBV9 and TRBJ2-3; 7 bases line up with TRBD2. This CDR3 comprises 15 residues. Looked up from germline, CDR1 is SGDLS and CDR2 is YYNGEE. V was pared by 0 bases and J by 6 bases, with 7 bases of the junction left unmatched. The CDR3 sequence is CASSVANGEGDTQYF. CDR3 sequence (DNA): TGTGCCAGCAGCGTAGCTAATGGGGAGGGGGATACGCAGTATTTT.

This clonotype has more than one count but fewer than ten. This CDR3 is CASSKGENTGELFF. The CDR3 region has the DNA TGTGCCAGCAGTAAGGGGGAAAACACCGGGGAGCTGTTTTTT. The rearrangement joins TRBV2 to TRBJ2-2, with a weak D call TRBD1 (6 bases). CDR1 is SNHLY, CDR2 FYNNEI, per germline. The germline V and J ends were trimmed by 5 bases and 2 bases, with 9 bases remaining between them. The CDR3 is 14 residues long.

This clonotype was counted at least ten times. The chain links TRBV20-1 to TRBJ2-3; 9 positions agree with TRBD2. The CDR3 spans 13 residues. Per germline, CDR1 DFQATT and CDR2 SNEGSKA (reference sequence). After removal of 7 bases from V and 2 bases from J, the junction contained 4 bases not matched to a gene. CDR3 amino acids: CSELAGSTDTQYF. The CDR3 DNA reads TGCAGTGAGCTAGCGGGATCCACAGATACGCAGTATTTT.

This clonotype was seen at least ten times. J is TRBJ2-1 and V is TRBV6-1, with D possibly TRBD1 on 6 matching bases. V was shortened by 8 bases and J by 8 bases, with 13 bases between the two germline ends. The CDR3 is 12 residues long. CDR1 and CDR2 from the germline V gene are MNHNS and SASEGT. CDR3 in amino acids: CASHREIYEQFF. For the CDR3, the DNA is TGTGCCAGCCACAGGGAAATATATGAGCAGTTCTTC.

This clonotype was seen just once. V gene TRBV6-1 combines with J gene TRBJ2-7; D might be TRBD2 (6 bases). CDR3 size: 14 residues. V lost 5 bases to trimming and J lost 6 bases, with 17 bases between them. CDR1 is MNHNS and CDR2 is SASEGT in the germline V gene. CDR3 sequence (DNA): TGTGCCAGCAGTAGTGGAGGGCAATTGGTCGAGCAGTACTTC. Translation gives CASSSGGQLVEQYF.

This clonotype was seen at least ten times. The gene calls are TRBV3-1 and TRBJ2-7; 8 nucleotides agree with TRBD1. The V gene's germline CDR1 is LGHDT and CDR2 YNNKEL (reference sequence). After removal of 2 bases from V and 5 bases from J, the junction contained 8 bases not matched to a gene. The CDR3 covers 15 residues. The CDR3 DNA is TGTGCCAGCAGCCAACCCGGACAGGGAGGCAACGAGCAGTACTTC. This codes for CASSQPGQGGNEQYF.

This clonotype occurred many times. The junction departs from germline at one end; a sequencing error may be responsible. The V and J genes are TRBV7-7 and TRBJ2-7; TRBD2 matches at 8 bases. Looked up from germline, CDR1 is SSHAT and CDR2 is FNYEAQ (reference sequence). The CDR3 is 14 amino acids. The CDR3 spells CASSLGAGEDEQYF. The CDR3 DNA follows: TGTGCTAGCAGCTTGGGAGCGGGAGAGGACGAGCAGTACTTC.